This record looks at one T cell receptor beta chain sequence and its context. Thymic tissue was derived from resections collected during corrective heart surgery. The sample originates from a study of human thymus T cells. Per germline, CDR1 MGHRA and CDR2 YSYEKL. CDR3 size: 15 residues. J gave up 9 bases and V 3 bases, and 11 bases lay outside the gene matches. The table came from immunoSEQ multiplex PCR; TCRdb's copy has only in-frame clones and leaves some out. The sample has roughly 130,000 clones; approximately 96% are singletons. The receptor was isolated from a boy younger than two with a congenital heart defect but otherwise immunologically healthy. The material sequenced was thymus tissue. The rearrangement links TRBV4-1 to TRBJ1-5; 7 positions match TRBD1. CDR3 residues: CASSHPGQRGRPQHF. The CDR3 bases are TGCGCCAGCAGCCATCCGGGACAGCGTGGAAGGCCCCAGCATTTT.